This entry describes one TCR beta chain. Its antigen is unknown. This record belongs to a study of cytomegalovirus exposure and HLA in healthy donors. Notes on the study in general: A prior analysis recorded that most TCR beta V segments were productive about 87% or about 30% of the time. Most of the CMV-associated TCR beta chains (in a later analysis) appeared to be HLA-restricted. Among the sequence variants, a highly shared cluster was likely an artifact of sequencing.

The germline V and J ends were trimmed by 4 bases and 4 bases, with 10 bases remaining between them. Germline CDR1 reads WSHSY; CDR2 reads SAAADI. The CDR3 is made up of 13 amino acids. The PCR employed 60 Vbeta primers together with 13 Jbeta primers. Sequenced by immunoSEQ multiplex PCR; TCRdb stores in-frame clones only, minus some. This table has about 240,000 clones, just under 80% appearing once. Though probably carrying unrecorded immune exposures, donors were nominally healthy at sampling. Sequenced: PBMCs. The chain has TRBV10-2 and TRBJ1-2, with a possible D match to TRBD1 (5 bases). This TCR derives from a boy aged 10-17 years in good health and CMV-seronegative. The CDR3, as DNA: TGCGCCAGCAGTGGGGGACTCAGCTATGGCTACACCTTC. Amino acid sequence: CASSGGLSYGYTF.